These T cell receptor beta chains were read from a single sample in a study of spatial heterogeneity in lung cancer. One entry per CDR3 protein, called by TCRdb with MiXCR from the 5' RACE reads. There are about 11,000 distinct CDR3 sequences in the sample; 12% occur only once, and approximately 42% lies in the top ten. The sample consisted of lung tumor tissue, taken at surgery. Receptors originate from a male donor with early-stage non-small cell lung cancer. Each CDR3 is given with its conserved first and last residue. D genes are given only for firm matches. A row's size may be missing; if present it is once, few, many or a size class.

many,TRBD1,TRBV5-1,14,TRBJ2-7,CASSLGGTGGEQYF,TGCGCCAGCAGCTTGGGTGGGACAGGGGGCGAGCAGTACTTC
.,.,TRBV5-6,15,TRBJ2-3,CASSPDGSSTDTQYF,TGTGCCAGCAGCCCGGACGGATCTAGCACAGATACGCAGTATTTT
many,.,TRBV5-1,14,TRBJ2-1,CASSGRMTYNEQFF,TGCGCCAGCAGCGGCAGGATGACCTACAATGAGCAGTTCTTC
.,.,TRBV28,15,TRBJ2-7,CASETKQGGSYEQYF,TGTGCCAGCGAGACGAAACAGGGCGGTTCCTACGAGCAGTACTTC
.,TRBD2,TRBV10-3,13,TRBJ2-3,CASTSGGSDTQYF,TGTGCCAGCACTAGCGGGGGTTCAGATACGCAGTATTTT
many,.,TRBV20-1,12,TRBJ2-1,CSADAGSNEQFF,TGCAGTGCAGACGCGGGGAGCAATGAGCAGTTCTTC
many,.,TRBV3-1,15,TRBJ2-3,CASSQSWGGTDTQYF,TGTGCCAGCAGCCAAAGTTGGGGGGGCACAGATACGCAGTATTTT
many,TRBD1,TRBV20-1,16,TRBJ2-7,CSARGPTGVYLYEQYF,TGCAGTGCTAGAGGCCCGACAGGGGTGTATTTATACGAGCAGTACTTC
few,.,TRBV5-5,15,TRBJ2-5,CASSPGRGQGETQYF,TGTGCCAGCAGCCCAGGCCGGGGGCAGGGTGAGACCCAGTACTTC
few,.,TRBV5-5,13,TRBJ1-5,CASSLDPNQPQHF,TGTGCCAGCAGCTTGGACCCCAATCAGCCCCAGCATTTT
few,TRBD2,TRBV5-1,14,TRBJ2-1,CASSPSGANNEQFF,TGCGCCAGCAGCCCTAGCGGGGCGAACAATGAGCAGTTCTTT
few,.,TRBV19,16,TRBJ2-1,CASSIAPPSPRDEQFF,TGTGCCAGTAGTATAGCCCCTCCCTCACCGCGGGATGAGCAGTTCTTC
few,TRBD2,TRBV7-6,18,TRBJ2-1,CASSLGELGLARNNEQFF,TGTGCCAGCAGCTTAGGGGAGCTGGGACTAGCGAGGAACAATGAGCAGTTCTTC
many,.,TRBV6-2/TRBV6-3,16,TRBJ2-6,CASREPGVSGANVLTF,TGTGCCAGCCGCGAACCGGGAGTATCTGGGGCCAACGTCCTGACTTTC
few,.,TRBV7-9,15,TRBJ1-2,CASTPRRGGKFGYTF,TGTGCCAGCACCCCCCGAAGGGGAGGGAAGTTTGGCTACACCTTC
many,TRBD2,TRBV28,14,TRBJ2-1,CALRAGGPDNEQFF,TGTGCCCTTAGAGCGGGGGGGCCCGACAATGAGCAGTTCTTC
.,TRBD1,TRBV29-1,15,TRBJ2-1,CSVEPPGGFYNEQFF,TGCAGCGTTGAACCCCCAGGGGGATTTTACAATGAGCAGTTCTTC
many,.,TRBV7-2,12,TRBJ2-3,CASSDSTDTQYF,TGTGCCAGCAGCGATAGCACAGATACGCAGTATTTT